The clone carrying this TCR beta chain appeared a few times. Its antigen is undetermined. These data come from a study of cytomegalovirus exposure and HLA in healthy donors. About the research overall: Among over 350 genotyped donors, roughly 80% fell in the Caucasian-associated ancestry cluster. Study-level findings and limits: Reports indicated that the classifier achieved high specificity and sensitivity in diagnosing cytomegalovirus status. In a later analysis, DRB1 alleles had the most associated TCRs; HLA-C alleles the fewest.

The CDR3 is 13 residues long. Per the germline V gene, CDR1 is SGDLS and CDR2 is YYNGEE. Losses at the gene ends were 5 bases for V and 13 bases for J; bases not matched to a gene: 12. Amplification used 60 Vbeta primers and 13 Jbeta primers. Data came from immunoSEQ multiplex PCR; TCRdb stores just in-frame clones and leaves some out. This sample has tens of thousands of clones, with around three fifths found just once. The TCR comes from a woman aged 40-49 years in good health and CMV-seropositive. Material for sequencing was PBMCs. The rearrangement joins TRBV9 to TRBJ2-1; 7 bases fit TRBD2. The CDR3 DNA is TGTGCCAGCAGTCGTAGAGTTTTGGGACTACAGTTCTTC. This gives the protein CASSRRVLGLQFF.